The next 28 T cell receptor beta chains were all read from a single sample in a study of T cell responses to AZD1222 COVID-19 vaccine. The method was immunoSEQ multiplex PCR; TCRdb's version includes in-frame clones alone and lacks a portion of them. The sample holds 75,000 to 100,000 clones, around 89% seen once. The specimen was peripheral blood, collected on day 0 of AZD1222 vaccination. These receptors all stem from an adult in good health.

Note on this clone: At one end, the junction sequence differs from germline, possibly due to a read error. The chain combines TRBV27 with TRBJ1-3; D remains unclear. The V gene's germline CDR1 is MNHEY and CDR2 SMNVEV (reference sequence). CDR3 size: 17 residues. The CDR3 here is CASSSLTNRGSGDTIYF. In DNA, the CDR3 is TGTGCCAGCAGTTCCTTAACTAACCGTGGCTCTGGAGACACCATATATTTT.

The chain links TRBV5-1 to TRBJ2-5, with TRBD2 as a possible D gene (5 bases). CDR1 and CDR2 (germline): SGHRS, YFSETQ. Trimming removed 7 bases at V and 5 bases at J, with 15 bases between. The CDR3 totals 13 residues. The CDR3 sequence is CASRFEGLETQYF. CDR3 DNA: TGCGCCAGCCGTTTCGAGGGTTTGGAGACCCAGTACTTC.

The chain has TRBV6-6 and TRBJ1-3, with a possible D match to TRBD1 (6 bases). The CDR3 is 18 amino acids. The germline V and J ends were trimmed by 5 bases and 3 bases, with 23 bases remaining between them. Germline lookup yields CDR1 MNHNY and CDR2 SVGAGI (reference sequence). The CDR3 sequence is CASSPGGGMGFGGNTIYF. DNA for the CDR3: TGTGCCAGCAGTCCAGGAGGGGGTATGGGGTTCGGTGGAAACACCATATATTTT.

The genes are TRBV5-1 and TRBJ2-1; 10 bases agree with TRBD2. CDR1 SGHRS and CDR2 YFSETQ come from the germline V gene. V shed 4 bases and J 14 bases; nucleotides not matched to a gene: 6. The CDR3 is 12 amino acids. Written as DNA, the CDR3 is TGCGCCAGCAGCCTGGGACTAGCGATAAAGTTCTTC. The encoded protein is CASSLGLAIKFF.

The chain employs TRBV10-3 and TRBJ1-2; D gene uncertain. The germline CDR1 and CDR2 sequences are ENHRY and SYGVKD. V was pared by 4 bases and J by 4 bases, with 13 bases between. CDR3 length: 14 amino acids. The CDR3 spells CAISAGNPSYGYTF. DNA of the CDR3: TGTGCCATCAGTGCTGGGAACCCCTCCTATGGCTACACCTTC.

CDR3 in DNA: TGTGCCAGCAGCGGGACGGCGGGAGGAAACACCATATATTTT. It is translated as CASSGTAGGNTIYF. The rearrangement links TRBV6-5 to TRBJ1-3; D is possibly TRBD1 (5 bases). The germline gives CDR1 MNHEY, CDR2 SVGAGI. V was shortened by 6 bases and J by 4 bases, with 13 bases between the two germline ends. The CDR3 runs 14 residues.

This chain connects TRBV29-1 to TRBJ2-5; D call uncertain. The germline V gene has CDR1 SQVTM and CDR2 ANQGSEA. The CDR3 is made up of 11 amino acids. V lost 6 bases to trimming and J lost 5 bases, with 10 bases between them. CDR3 coding DNA: TGCAGCGTCCACTTTCGGGAGACCCAGTACTTC. Its protein is CSVHFRETQYF.

This chain joins TRBV6-4 and TRBJ1-4; D call uncertain. Trimming shortened V by 4 bases and J by 6 bases, and 15 bases separated the two germline ends. The germline V gene has CDR1 MRHNA and CDR2 SNTAGT. The CDR3 sequence is 15 residues long. The CDR3 bases are TGTGCCAGCAGTGGGCCGACGGGAAAGGATGAAAAACTGTTTTTT. Translating it yields CASSGPTGKDEKLFF.

This chain joins TRBV18 and TRBJ1-5; weak D call: TRBD1 (6 bases). Trimming shortened V by 1 base and J by 2 bases, and 9 bases separated the two germline ends. The CDR3 spans 15 residues. CDR1 KGHSH and CDR2 LQKENI come from the germline V gene. CDR3: CASSPRPGGNQPQHF. The CDR3 DNA reads TGTGCCAGCTCACCACGGCCAGGGGGCAATCAGCCCCAGCATTTT.

The chain links TRBV15 to TRBJ2-1; D tentatively reads TRBD1 or TRBD2 (7 bases each). The ends were cut back, 0 bases at V and 8 bases at J, with 17 bases in the middle. CDR1 LNHNV and CDR2 YYDKDF come from the germline V gene (reference sequence). CDR3 length: 16 residues. This chain's CDR3 is CATSRDGDSGTDEQFF. CDR3 nucleotides: TGTGCCACCAGCAGAGATGGGGACAGCGGGACCGATGAGCAGTTCTTC.

The rearrangement joins TRBV25-1 to TRBJ1-2; TRBD1 matches 8 bases. The V segment lost 5 bases and the J segment 2 bases; nucleotides outside the gene matches: 4. Germline loops: CDR1 MGHDK, CDR2 SYGVNS. There are 14 residues in the CDR3. The CDR3 nucleotides are TGTGCCAGCAGTCACAGGGGGGAGAACTATGGCTACACCTTC. Its protein product is CASSHRGENYGYTF.

The count of this clone is one. The CDR3 loop is CASSSPTGGMGYTF. The CDR3 nucleotides are TGTGCCAGCAGCTCCCCGACAGGGGGCATGGGCTACACCTTC. The rearrangement links TRBV5-6 to TRBJ1-2; 10 bases are shared with TRBD1. This CDR3 region has 14 residues. Germline lookup yields CDR1 SGHDT and CDR2 YYEEEE. J lost 8 bases, V lost 3 bases, and 7 bases had no gene match.

The rearrangement uses TRBV20-1 and TRBJ2-5, with D possibly matching TRBD1 (5 bases). Germline V gene data show CDR1 as DFQATT and CDR2 as SNEGSKA (reference sequence). Trimming took off 3 bases at V and 5 bases at J, with 13 bases between the two ends. The length of the CDR3 is 13 residues. The CDR3 DNA sequence: TGCAGTGCTAGTGGGGCCCTCACCGAGACCCAGTACTTC. Its protein is CSASGALTETQYF.

This rearrangement joins TRBV7-2 to TRBJ1-6, with TRBD1 as a possible D gene (5 bases). CDR1 and CDR2 (germline): SGHTA, FQGNSA. Trimming pared 7 bases from V and 7 bases from J, leaving 14 bases between. The CDR3 totals 14 residues. The CDR3 reads CASTGTERNSPLHF. As DNA, the CDR3 is TGTGCCAGCACCGGGACGGAAAGAAATTCACCCCTCCACTTT.

V is TRBV28 and J is TRBJ1-2; TRBD1 is a possible D gene (5 bases). The CDR3 sequence is 15 residues long. Trimming shortened V by 5 bases and J by 2 bases, and 15 bases separated the two germline ends. The germline V gene encodes CDR1 MDHEN and CDR2 SYDVKM. For the CDR3, the DNA is TGTGCCAGCAGTACCCCGGGACTGCTCAACTATGGCTACACCTTC. Its translation: CASSTPGLLNYGYTF.

The CDR3 loop is CASSLGTGTSGNTIYF. The CDR3 DNA sequence: TGTGCCAGCAGCTTGGGAACAGGGACCTCTGGAAACACCATATATTTT. This chain connects TRBV5-5 to TRBJ1-3; the D gene is possibly TRBD1 (6 bases). The CDR3 covers 16 residues. The germline V and J ends were trimmed by 0 bases and 0 bases, with 10 bases remaining between them. Germline V lookup: CDR1 SGHKS, CDR2 YYEKEE (reference sequence).

V is TRBV19 and J is TRBJ1-5, with D perhaps TRBD1 (6 bases). V was shortened by 5 bases and J by 9 bases, with 20 bases between the two germline ends. This CDR3 has 15 amino acids. Germline V CDR1 and CDR2: LNHDA, SQIVND (reference sequence). CDR3 sequence: CASSGIGGRGTPQHF. CDR3 DNA sequence: TGTGCCAGTAGTGGAATAGGGGGTCGTGGGACGCCCCAGCATTTT. Full variable domain (rest looked up from reference TRBV19 and TRBJ1-5): DGGITQSPKYLFRKEGQNVTLSCEQNLNHDAMYWYRQDPGQGLRLIYYSQIVNDFQKGDIAEGYSVSREKKESFPLTVTSAQKNPTAFYLCASSGIGGRGTPQHFGDGTRLSIL.

J is TRBJ1-5 and V is TRBV27; 11 nucleotides agree with TRBD1. Germline V gene data show CDR1 as MNHEY and CDR2 as SMNVEV (reference sequence). The ends lost 5 bases at V and 7 bases at J; junction bases unmatched: 10. The CDR3 contains 16 residues. Here the CDR3 reads CASSPRTGGARQPQHF. CDR3 bases: TGTGCCAGCAGTCCCCGGACAGGGGGCGCGAGGCAGCCCCAGCATTTT.

This clone has just one count. The chain couples TRBV10-1 to TRBJ1-5; 7 bases are shared with TRBD1. The V segment lost 2 bases and the J segment 3 bases; nucleotides outside the gene matches: 7. The germline V gene encodes CDR1 WNHNN and CDR2 SYGVQD (reference sequence). The CDR3 extends over 16 amino acids. CDR3 amino acids: CASSEIGQAINQPQHF. The CDR3 DNA reads as TGCGCCAGCAGTGAGATCGGACAGGCGATCAATCAGCCCCAGCATTTT.

The chain has TRBV14 and TRBJ1-2; no clear D gene. V was pared by 2 bases and J by 4 bases, with 14 bases between. Looked up from germline, CDR1 is SGHDN and CDR2 is FVKESK. The CDR3 is 15 residues long. CDR3 sequence: CASSQLSSRGYGYTF. For the CDR3, the DNA is TGTGCCAGCAGCCAACTTAGTAGTCGGGGCTATGGCTACACCTTC.

The V and J genes are TRBV5-1 and TRBJ2-1; 11 bases are shared with TRBD2. Trimming at V came to 3 bases and at J to 3 bases, leaving 5 bases not matched to a gene. The CDR3 has 16 amino acids. Germline assignment: CDR1 SGHRS and CDR2 YFSETQ. CDR3 sequence: CASSSTSGEIYNEQFF. CDR3 DNA: TGCGCCAGCAGCTCGACTAGCGGGGAGATCTACAATGAGCAGTTCTTC.

This clone appeared once. The rearrangement links TRBV2 to TRBJ1-6; no definite D call. This CDR3 contains 14 residues. Germline CDR1 SNHLY, CDR2 FYNNEI. The germline V and J ends were trimmed by 4 bases and 7 bases, with 11 bases remaining between them. The CDR3 loop is CASSVQTRNSPLHF. CDR3 nucleotide sequence: TGTGCCAGCAGTGTACAAACACGAAATTCACCCCTCCACTTT.

The gene calls are TRBV18 and TRBJ1-2; 9 nucleotides match TRBD1. With 3 bases clipped from V and 3 bases from J, the junction kept 2 bases outside the gene matches. CDR1 is KGHSH and CDR2 is LQKENI in the germline V gene. The CDR3 is 14 residues long. The CDR3 nucleotides are TGTGCCAGCTCACCCAGGGACAGGGACTATGGCTACACCTTC. It specifies CASSPRDRDYGYTF.

The chain recombines TRBV28 with TRBJ2-7, with D possibly being TRBD2 (5 bases). Germline V CDR1 and CDR2: MDHEN, SYDVKM. Deletions cut 6 bases from V and 3 bases from J, with 21 bases between. The CDR3 contains 16 residues. Here the CDR3 DNA reads TGTGCCAGCAGCTTCGACTACTCAGAACAGAGCTACGAGCAGTACTTC. Translation gives CASSFDYSEQSYEQYF.

This sequence joins TRBV18 and TRBJ2-2, with D tentatively TRBD1 (6 bases). Germline V gene data show CDR1 as KGHSH and CDR2 as LQKENI. V was pared by 3 bases and J by 2 bases, with 13 bases between. The CDR3 extends over 16 amino acids. Written as DNA, the CDR3 is TGTGCCAGCTCACCGCAGGGGCGTTCAAACACCGGGGAGCTGTTTTTT. Encoded protein: CASSPQGRSNTGELFF.

The gene calls are TRBV9 and TRBJ1-1, with 7 bases lining up with TRBD1. The CDR3 is made up of 17 amino acids. Trimming at V came to 3 bases and at J to 0 bases, leaving 11 bases not matched to a gene. Per germline, CDR1 SGDLS and CDR2 YYNGEE. The CDR3 loop reads CASSAGQTVAMNTEAFF. Written as DNA, the CDR3 is TGTGCCAGCAGCGCGGGACAGACGGTCGCAATGAACACTGAAGCTTTCTTT.

This clone appeared a few times. J is TRBJ1-5 and V is TRBV5-8, with D maybe TRBD1 (6 bases). The CDR3 has 14 amino acids. The germline gives CDR1 SGHTS, CDR2 YDEGEE. Deletions cut 4 bases from V and 11 bases from J, with 19 bases between. The CDR3 nucleotides are TGTGCCAGCAGCCCTGAACGGGGGGGCCGGGCCCAGCATTTT. The encoded protein is CASSPERGGRAQHF.

This clone was counted a few times. V gene TRBV10-2 combines with J gene TRBJ2-7; 12 bases are a match to TRBD2. V was pared by 6 bases and J by 4 bases, with 7 bases of the junction left unmatched. Looked up from germline, CDR1 is WSHSY and CDR2 is SAAADI. The CDR3 contains 15 residues. CDR3 sequence: CASRWTSGELYEQYF. As DNA, the CDR3 is TGCGCCAGCAGGTGGACTAGCGGGGAACTATACGAGCAGTACTTC.